One T cell receptor (beta chain) is described in this entry. What antigen it recognizes has not been identified. There are no base qualities to consult, and no much larger clone falls within one base. This record comes from a study of blood T cell repertoires in COVID-19 (dated by TCRdb to 2020 to 2021). Context from the whole study: The collaborator samples originated in the United States, Italy and Spain and spanned the acute and convalescent phases of COVID-19. The samples were drawn from the first 160 participants of the ongoing ImmuneRACE study and from more than 1,000 subjects provided by 6 global collaborators. Where HLA class I and class II types were available, the types were taken from metadata supplied by the sample provider, not from assay-based typing. The sample metadata nearly always contained a de-identified subject ID, COVID-19 status, age in years and sex. A freely available public database, intended as a resource for researchers studying the immune response to SARS-CoV-2, is where the repertoires were released. The dataset comprised deeply sampled blood TCRbeta repertoires from subjects exposed to, actively infected with, or recovered from COVID-19. The prospective study material was composed of cDNA or gDNA derived from T cells, B-cell-depleted T cells, or PBMCs.

Collaborating institutions collected whole blood in K2EDTA tubes following their own protocols. For TCRbeta analysis, collaborators shipped samples in one of three forms: frozen whole blood, isolated PBMCs, or DNA extracted from either of those sample types. TCRbeta CDR3 regions were amplified from genomic DNA using the immunoSEQ Assay, a bias-controlled multiplex PCR. Per the source publication's procedure: Nucleated cell counts per sample were estimated from amplification of reference gene primers within the assay. Sequence reads were collapsed and filtered to measure the absolute abundance of every unique TCRbeta CDR3 rearrangement. For each sample, productive Simpson clonality was calculated as the square root of Simpson's diversity index over productive rearrangements. TCRdb mirrors the immuneACCESS table, restricted to in-frame sequences. Some clones are absent from its copies; in checked studies, under half trace to an unresolved V gene, and the reason for the others is unknown. V and J calls and clone size follow that table, whereas D and trimming were derived from the DNA. Present in this sample are 60,000 to 70,000 clones, 85% to 90% of which were seen just once. The ten largest clones add up to just under 4.5% of the sample.

The germline V gene (reference sequence) specifies LNHNV as CDR1 and YYDKDF as CDR2. Reading from cysteine to phenylalanine, the CDR3 counts 12 amino acids. The entry retains the CDR3 DNA only, 36 bases that are in frame from base 1. V drops 11 bases and J drops 3 bases, leaving 11 bases in between. Study-wide conclusions, independent of this receptor: Clinical and demographic metadata were provided uncurated, with the amount varying by source and participant.

The clonotype comes from a man aged 45-60 years with active COVID-19. The V and J segments used are TRBV15 and TRBJ2-1; TRBD2 might be the D gene, on 5 matching bases. Specimen: peripheral blood. The nucleotide sequence is TGTGCCGTCGGACGGGGCTACAATGAGCAGTTCTTC. Its translation is CAVGRGYNEQFF.